Each of the 2 T cell receptor beta chains below was sequenced from the same sample in a study of blood T cell repertoires in COVID-19. The repertoire was sequenced with immunoSEQ multiplex PCR; TCRdb's copy has only in-frame clones and lacks some. The profile shows approximately 78,000 clones, over 65% of them singletons. The sequenced sample consisted of peripheral blood. The receptors were gathered from a woman older than 75 with acute or convalescent COVID-19.

This chain uses TRBV30 with TRBJ2-7; 16 bases match TRBD2. With V trimmed by 2 bases and J by 2 bases, 3 bases remained unmatched. Germline CDR1 GTSNPN, CDR2 SVGIG (reference sequence). The CDR3 runs 16 residues. This CDR3 is CAWSRGLAGGPYEQYF. The CDR3 nucleotides read TGTGCCTGGAGTAGGGGACTAGCGGGAGGGCCCTACGAGCAGTACTTC.

The V and J genes are TRBV3-1 (or the pseudogene TRBV3-2) and TRBJ1-5; no clear D gene. CDR1 is LGHDT, CDR2 YNNKEL, per germline (reference sequence). With 0 bases removed from V and 6 bases from J, the gap between germline ends came to 6 bases. The CDR3 is 13 residues long. The DNA of the CDR3 is TGTGCCAGCAGCCAAGATCGCAGTCAGCCCCAGCATTTT. Translating it yields CASSQDRSQPQHF.